This entry features one TCR beta chain sequence. This receptor's antigen is unknown. Base qualities are not at hand, and no much larger clone is one base apart. In the first month after transplant, blood samples were collected up to 4 times, and after that at least monthly when available. The data stem from a study of graft-versus-host responses after intestinal transplantation (dated by TCRdb to about 2021). About the full investigation: Recipients received multivisceral, liver-intestinal, or isolated intestinal transplants. Every recipient was given anti-thymocyte globulin induction, then maintenance tacrolimus and steroids for 3 to 4 years. After intestinal transplantation, graft-versus-host and host-versus-graft alloreactive T cell clones in the graft, circulation and bone marrow were tracked using bulk TCR-beta CDR3 sequencing. To identify alloreactive clones, pre-transplant mixed lymphocyte reaction products were sequenced and compared with unstimulated pre-transplant donor and recipient T cells. The cohort enrolled 20 to 30 intestinal transplant recipients including one retransplant, and a few patients lacking pretransplant specimens were excluded. Donor T cell macrochimerism was defined as a peak of at least 4% donor T cells among recipient peripheral blood mononuclear cells. Instead of going to the commercial service, samples from a few later patients were sequenced in-house on an Illumina MiSeq and processed with MiXCR.

CDR1 and CDR2 are drawn from the germline V gene (reference sequence): MNHEY, SMNVEV. The CDR3 covers 13 residues, taking in both the cysteine and the phenylalanine. Only the CDR3 region is kept as DNA, spanning 39 bases read in frame from base 1. V and J lose 3 bases and 3 bases, and a span of 6 bases separates them. Receptor amplification or capture employed the immunoSEQ multiplex PCR assay. For most patients, genomic DNA was subjected to high-throughput TCR-beta CDR3 sequencing by Adaptive Biotechnologies. Turning to the authors' computational methods: TCR sequencing data were retrieved from Adaptive's ImmunoSEQ software for some 19 patients, whereas a few other patients were processed with MiXCR and VDJtools. CDR3 nucleotide sequences shared between donor and recipient were removed because the origin of such sequences could not be assigned. To count as alloreactive, a clone needed at least 2-fold expansion over unstimulated cells and a minimum CFSE-low frequency of 0.002% (template counts) or 0.001% (read counts). Clones detected in sequenced pre-transplant spleen, lymph node, or MLR CFSE-low populations of the donor or recipient were defined as mappable. The cumulative frequency of alloreactive clones was calculated as a percentage of all sequences, weighted by copy number. TCRdb provides this immuneACCESS table in a form limited to in-frame rearrangements. Some clones are lacking; in checked studies, under half of them reflect an unresolved V gene, and why the rest are absent is not known. V and J calls and clone size are given by that table; D and trimming were obtained from the DNA. The sample table records around 30,000 clones; approximately 82% of these occur just once. The ten largest clones take up more than 0.95% of the sample.

General study outcomes and caveats: Early after transplant, peak levels of circulating GvH clones were found to be associated with declines in HvG clones. Conclusions were limited by the relatively low number and heterogeneity of intestinal transplant patients. GvH clones were found in recipient bone marrow, and some of the GvH clones appeared earlier in ileal mucosa or blood, which is consistent with an intestinal mucosal origin. Patients with donor T cell macrochimerism had high GvH to HvG T cell clonal ratios in their allografts.

The TCR was taken from a human patient who received an intestinal transplant, so some T cells may come from the graft donor. Sequencing used PBMCs, obtained 28 days after intestinal transplant. The rearrangement joined TRBV27 to TRBJ2-1, with no confidently assigned D gene. The nucleotide sequence reads as follows: TGTGCCAGCAGTTTGGAGAGCTACAATGAGCAGTTCTTC. The resulting protein is CASSLESYNEQFF.